The T cell receptor beta chain under discussion was sequenced for a study of T cells of healthy individuals. The length of the CDR3 is 15 residues. V was clipped by 5 bases and J by 8 bases; unmatched bases: 10. Germline CDR1 and CDR2: SGHTA and FQGNSA. TCRdb ran MiXCR on the 5' RACE reads and lists one entry per CDR3 protein. The sample consists of over 95,000 distinct CDR3 sequences, around 17% of them appearing once. This receptor was identified in a human donor in good health. The gene calls are TRBV7-2 and TRBJ1-4; 8 bases map to TRBD1. CDR3 loop: CASSPPGAGGEKLFF. In nucleotides, the CDR3 is TGTGCCAGCAGCCCCCCGGGGGCAGGGGGCGAAAAACTGTTTTTT. The full variable domain, completed using reference TRBV7-2 and TRBJ1-4, is GAGVSQSPSNKVTEKGKDVELRCDPISGHTALYWYRQSLGQGLEFLIYFQGNSAPDKSGLPSDRFSAERTGGSVSTLTIQRTQQEDSAVYLCASSPPGAGGEKLFFGSGTQLSVL.